These 25 T cell receptor beta chains came from one sample sequenced in a study of blood T cell repertoires in COVID-19. TCRdb's table, derived via immunoSEQ multiplex PCR, lists solely in-frame clones and lacks some. Of around 62,000 clones in the sample, approximately 85% are singletons; the top ten hold roughly 25%. Source material: peripheral blood. All receptors come from a man in his fifties or sixties with acute or convalescent COVID-19.

This chain connects TRBV24-1 to TRBJ2-1; TRBD1 matches at 7 bases. The length of the CDR3 is 14 residues. V was pared by 5 bases and J by 6 bases, with 6 bases of the junction left unmatched. Per germline, CDR1 KGHDR and CDR2 SFDVKD. The CDR3 DNA follows: TGTGCCACCAGTGCCTTGGACAGGCTCAATGAGCAGTTCTTC. Translating it yields CATSALDRLNEQFF.

In nucleotides, the CDR3 is TGCGCCAGCAGCCCTGGACAGAGTACTGGCTACACCTTC. This encodes CASSPGQSTGYTF. The chain combines TRBV5-1 with TRBJ1-2; tentative D call: TRBD1 (6 bases). V lost 4 bases to trimming and J lost 7 bases, with 14 bases between them. Germline CDR1 SGHRS, CDR2 YFSETQ. This CDR3 spans 13 amino acids.

The V call is TRBV6-5, the J call TRBJ2-3; D not certain. This CDR3 contains 11 residues. Trimming took off 6 bases at V and 5 bases at J, with 6 bases between the two ends. CDR1 is MNHEY, CDR2 SVGAGI, per germline. This CDR3 reads CASRTGDTQYF. CDR3 DNA: TGTGCCAGCAGGACTGGAGATACGCAGTATTTT.

In its sample, this clone ranks as medium-sized. The V gene is TRBV3-1 (or the pseudogene TRBV3-2), the J gene TRBJ1-2; D gene ambiguous. Per the germline V gene, CDR1 is LGHDT and CDR2 is YNNKEL (reference sequence). The CDR3 loop spans 16 amino acids. V lost 4 bases and J lost 2, with 17 bases in between. DNA of the CDR3: TGTGCCAGCAGCCCGAGAATGGTGGGCGGGAACTATGGCTACACCTTC. Amino acid sequence: CASSPRMVGGNYGYTF.

The chain carries TRBV5-1 and TRBJ2-7; D unresolved. The CDR3 totals 13 residues. Deletions cut 4 bases from V and 4 bases from J, with 12 bases between. CDR1 is SGHRS, CDR2 YFSETQ, per germline. DNA for the CDR3: TGCGCCAGCAGCCCCGGTTCCATTTACGAGCAGTACTTC. Encoded protein: CASSPGSIYEQYF.

The chain joins TRBV15 to TRBJ2-1, with D uncertain. Germline CDR1 is LNHNV and CDR2 is YYDKDF (reference sequence). This CDR3 contains 13 residues. The V gene lost 0 bases and the J gene lost 8 bases, with 8 bases spanning the gap. In DNA form, the CDR3 reads TGTGCCACCAGCAGAGATCAAAGAGATGAGCAGTTCTTC. This sequence encodes CATSRDQRDEQFF.

V and J are TRBV5-1 and TRBJ2-3; TRBD2 matches 7 bases. The V and J ends lost 7 bases and 2 bases, in that order; junction bases with no gene match: 7. The CDR3 length is 14 residues. The germline V gene encodes CDR1 SGHRS and CDR2 YFSETQ. The CDR3 region is CASGGGVDTDTQYF. In nucleotides, the CDR3 is TGCGCCAGCGGGGGAGGGGTCGACACAGATACGCAGTATTTT.

About this clone itself: The same CDR3 also results from other DNA sequences found in this sample. The J gene is TRBJ2-5, the V gene TRBV15; 8 bases align to TRBD2. The J segment lost 5 bases and the V segment lost 3 bases, leaving 11 bases of the junction unmatched. The CDR3 extends over 16 amino acids. CDR1 LNHNV and CDR2 YYDKDF come from the germline V gene (reference sequence). CDR3 protein: CATSRDRDGGAETQYF. Here the CDR3 DNA reads TGTGCCACCAGCAGGGATCGCGACGGGGGGGCTGAGACCCAGTACTTC.

The V gene is TRBV5-1, the J gene TRBJ1-1, with 10 bases identical to TRBD1. This CDR3 comprises 14 residues. Germline-derived CDR1 and CDR2 are SGHRS and YFSETQ. The junction had 7 bases not matched to a gene; V was cut back by 5 bases and J by 6 bases. The CDR3 is CASSQTGGSAEAFF. The CDR3 region has the DNA TGCGCCAGCAGTCAGACAGGGGGCAGCGCTGAAGCTTTCTTT.

The chain carries TRBV6-5 and TRBJ2-7; 7 positions agree with TRBD1. J lost 1 base, V lost 4 bases, and 7 bases had no gene match. This CDR3 contains 15 residues. CDR1 is MNHEY and CDR2 is SVGAGI in the germline V gene. CDR3 residues: CASSFTGVGSYEQYV. The CDR3 DNA follows: TGTGCCAGCAGTTTTACAGGGGTCGGTTCCTACGAGCAGTACGTC.

This clone was detected once. The rearrangement links TRBV19 to TRBJ1-4; D is unclear. Germline V gene data show CDR1 as LNHDA and CDR2 as SQIVND (reference sequence). There are 12 residues in the CDR3. The V end lost 6 bases, the J end lost 8 bases, and 10 bases lay between the germline ends. CDR3 sequence (DNA): TGTGCCAGTAGCCTACACGGGGAAAAACTGTTTTTT. Amino acid sequence: CASSLHGEKLFF.

The DNA for the CDR3 is TGCAGCGTTGATCACGGGGGCTACACCTTC. It translates to CSVDHGGYTF. The genes are TRBV29-1 and TRBJ1-2; D gene uncertain. The CDR3 has 10 residues. Trimming removed 3 bases from V and 8 bases from J, with 7 bases in between. CDR1 SQVTM and CDR2 ANQGSEA come from the germline V gene.

CDR3 amino acids: CATSSEQENTGELFF. The DNA of the CDR3 is TGTGCCACCAGCAGCGAACAGGAGAACACCGGGGAGCTGTTTTTT. The chain is built from TRBV15 and TRBJ2-2; D is perhaps TRBD1 (5 bases). This CDR3 is built from 15 residues. Trimming shortened V by 3 bases and J by 1 base, and 9 bases separated the two germline ends. Germline V gene data show CDR1 as LNHNV and CDR2 as YYDKDF (reference sequence).

V gene TRBV10-3 combines with J gene TRBJ1-1; TRBD1 matches at 8 bases. Germline loops: CDR1 ENHRY, CDR2 SYGVKD. The CDR3 spans 11 residues. Losses at the gene ends were 10 bases for V and 8 bases for J; bases not matched to a gene: 6. CDR3 DNA sequence: TGTGCCAGCGCCGGGACAGGAGAAGCTTTCTTT. Translation gives CASAGTGEAFF.

This clone has more than one count but fewer than ten. J is TRBJ1-2 and V is TRBV7-2, with a possible D match to TRBD1 (5 bases). Germline CDR1 SGHTA, CDR2 FQGNSA. The CDR3 consists of 13 residues. V was trimmed by 1 base and J by 4 bases, leaving 7 bases between them. CDR3 sequence: CASSLGTTYGYTF. As DNA, the CDR3 is TGTGCCAGCAGCTTAGGGACAACCTATGGCTACACCTTC.

The chain employs TRBV19 and TRBJ1-2, with unresolved D. The V gene's germline CDR1 is LNHDA and CDR2 SQIVND (reference sequence). The CDR3 sequence is 13 residues long. V lost 3 bases and J 8 bases, leaving 13 bases between the germline ends. CDR3 loop: CASSILALRGYTF. CDR3 nucleotides: TGTGCCAGTAGTATTCTGGCCCTTCGAGGCTACACCTTC.

The chain carries TRBV11-1 and TRBJ2-2, with TRBD1 matching 7 bases. The CDR3 loop spans 15 amino acids. Per germline, CDR1 SGHAT and CDR2 FQDESV (reference sequence). The J segment lost 7 bases and the V segment lost 5 bases, leaving 10 bases of the junction unmatched. CDR3 nucleotide sequence: TGTGCCAGCAGCCTAAACAGGGGACGAGACGGGGAGCTGTTTTTT. This gives the protein CASSLNRGRDGELFF.

This chain joins TRBV5-1 and TRBJ1-2; D gene ambiguous. The CDR3 is 14 residues long. The germline gives CDR1 SGHRS, CDR2 YFSETQ. Trimming shortened V by 4 bases and J by 4 bases, and 14 bases separated the two germline ends. This chain's CDR3 is CASSPSGSSYGYTF. CDR3 nucleotide sequence: TGCGCCAGCAGCCCTAGCGGGTCGTCCTATGGCTACACCTTC.

V usage is TRBV27 and J usage is TRBJ2-5, with D possibly matching TRBD1 (5 bases). Germline V gene lookup returns CDR1 MNHEY and CDR2 SMNVEV (reference sequence). The CDR3 covers 14 residues. V lost 3 bases, J lost 1 base, and 9 bases lay in between. The chain's CDR3 is CASSFSDSQETQYF. As DNA, the CDR3 is TGTGCCAGCAGTTTCTCTGACAGCCAAGAGACCCAGTACTTC.

The chain couples TRBV5-6 to TRBJ2-7; D remains ambiguous. The germline V gene encodes CDR1 SGHDT and CDR2 YYEEEE. Trimming removed 0 bases at V and 3 bases at J, with 7 bases between. The CDR3 length is 13 residues. In DNA, the CDR3 is TGTGCCAGCAGCTTGGTAAACGGCTACGAGCAGTACTTC. Translation gives CASSLVNGYEQYF.

The V gene is TRBV6-4, the J gene TRBJ2-3, with a weak D call TRBD2 (6 bases). V shed 4 bases and J shed 6 bases, with 14 bases lying between them. This CDR3 region has 14 residues. Germline V CDR1 and CDR2: MRHNA, SNTAGT. The CDR3 here is CASSVGGLMDTQYF. CDR3 bases: TGTGCCAGCAGTGTCGGGGGTCTTATGGATACGCAGTATTTT.

The rearrangement joins TRBV7-6 to TRBJ2-3; TRBD2 aligns across 8 bases. After removal of 2 bases from V and 0 bases from J, the junction contained 4 bases not matched to a gene. CDR1 is SGHVS, CDR2 FNYEAQ, per germline. The CDR3 spans 16 residues. The DNA for the CDR3 is TGTGCCAGCAGCTTAACGCGACTAGCGAGCACAGATACGCAGTATTTT. Protein product: CASSLTRLASTDTQYF.

The chain links TRBV9 to TRBJ2-1, with TRBD2 matching over 7 bases. The germline CDR1 and CDR2 sequences are SGDLS and YYNGEE. The CDR3 covers 16 residues. V was pared by 0 bases and J by 4 bases, with 7 bases of the junction left unmatched. The CDR3 loop reads CASSVEGHGGYNEQFF. DNA of the CDR3: TGTGCCAGCAGCGTAGAAGGTCACGGGGGGTACAATGAGCAGTTCTTC.

The rearrangement joins TRBV7-3 to TRBJ2-7; TRBD1 is a possible D gene (6 bases). The CDR3 has 13 residues. Trimming removed 3 bases from V and 3 bases from J, with 9 bases in between. In germline, CDR1 is SGHTA, CDR2 FQGTGA. This CDR3 reads CASSLGRGYEQYF. For the CDR3, the DNA is TGTGCCAGCAGCTTGGGCAGGGGCTACGAGCAGTACTTC. Using reference TRBV7-3 and TRBJ2-7 for the parts outside the CDR3, the full variable domain is GAGVSQTPSNKVTEKGKYVELRCDPISGHTALYWYRQSLGQGPEFLIYFQGTGAADDSGLPNDRFFAVRPEGSVSTLKIQRTERGDSAVYLCASSLGRGYEQYFGPGTRLTVT.

In the case of this clone: Other nucleotide sequences from this sample produce the same CDR3. J is TRBJ2-1 and V is TRBV2, with TRBD2 matching over 9 bases. This CDR3 is built from 15 residues. Germline V gene sequence: CDR1 SNHLY, CDR2 FYNNEI. With 1 base clipped from V and 4 bases from J, the junction kept 2 bases outside the gene matches. The CDR3 protein is CASSEGLAGYNEQFF. CDR3 sequence (DNA): TGTGCCAGCAGTGAAGGTCTAGCGGGGTACAATGAGCAGTTCTTC. Full variable domain (remainder filled in from reference TRBV2 and TRBJ2-1): EPEVTQTPSHQVTQMGQEVILRCVPISNHLYFYWYRQILGQKVEFLVSFYNNEISEKSEIFDDQFSVERPDGSNFTLKIRSTKLEDSAMYFCASSEGLAGYNEQFFGPGTRLTVL.